The rows below give T cell receptor beta chains drawn from one sample of a study of beta chain features in type 1 diabetes. Profiling relied on immunoSEQ multiplex PCR, and the TCRdb table lists in-frame clones only, not all of them. The table lists about 250,000 clones, 13% to 15% of them singletons. The specimen was naive CD4+ T cells from blood. The receptors come from a woman in her forties in good health. CDR3s include the opening cysteine and the closing phenylalanine or tryptophan. A D gene is named only where the DNA matches it firmly. Some rows mark clone size as missing; the rest say once, few, many or name a class of expanded clone.

J gene	D gene	V gene	clone size	CDR3 DNA	CDR3 protein
TRBJ2-7	TRBD1	TRBV7-2	few	TGTGCCAGCAGCCCGACAGGGCGCGAGCAGTACTTC	CASSPTGREQYF
TRBJ1-2	TRBD1	TRBV19	few	TGTGCCAGTAGTCAGCCGGGACAGAGTATCTATGGCTACACCTTC	CASSQPGQSIYGYTF
TRBJ2-1	-	TRBV27	few	TGTGCCAGCAGTTTGAAGAGGGCCTACAATGAGCAGTTCTTC	CASSLKRAYNEQFF
TRBJ2-3	-	TRBV6-5	-	TGTGCCAGCAGTTACTCGGGGCGGGGAGATTCAGATACGCAGTATTTT	CASSYSGRGDSDTQYF
TRBJ1-5	-	TRBV19	-	TGTGCCAGTAGTATGCAGATTTATAGCAATCAGCCCCAGCATTTT	CASSMQIYSNQPQHF
TRBJ2-5	-	TRBV29-1	many	TGCAGCGTTGGTCAAGGGGCGGAGACCCAGTACTTC	CSVGQGAETQYF
TRBJ2-7	-	TRBV25-1	many	TGTGCCAGCAGTGGGCACTACGAGCAGTACTTC	CASSGHYEQYF
TRBJ2-7	TRBD1	TRBV19	few	TGTGCCAGTAGTATGGGCCCAACGGTTCCCTCGGGACAGGGCCGCTACGAGCAGTACTTC	CASSMGPTVPSGQGRYEQYF
TRBJ1-2	-	TRBV12-5	-	TGTGCTAGTGTTGGGGCCCCCGGAGACTATGGCTACACCTTC	CASVGAPGDYGYTF
TRBJ1-6	-	TRBV6-5	few	TGTGCCAGCAGTTACTGGGGCAGAAATTCACCCCTCCACTTT	CASSYWGRNSPLHF
TRBJ2-1	TRBD2	TRBV25-1	few	TGTGCCAGCAGTGGGTGGACTAGCGGGTACAATGAGCAGTTCTTC	CASSGWTSGYNEQFF
TRBJ2-6	TRBD2	TRBV11-2	-	TGTGCCAGCAGCCTAGGATTAGCGGGGGGCTCTGGGGCCAACGTCCTGACTTTC	CASSLGLAGGSGANVLTF
TRBJ1-1	TRBD1	TRBV6-1	few	TGTGCCAGCAGTACAGGGGGCGCCGGGAACACTGAAGCTTTCTTT	CASSTGGAGNTEAFF
TRBJ2-7	-	TRBV7-9	few	TGTGCCAGCAGCTTAGCGCCCCGGGGCTACGAGCAGTACTTC	CASSLAPRGYEQYF
TRBJ2-3	-	TRBV7-9	-	TGTGCCAGCAGCTCCACCGGGTTGGATACGCAGTATTTT	CASSSTGLDTQYF
TRBJ2-5	-	TRBV10-1	-	TGCGCCAGCAGTCCACGGGTTCCCCGAGAGACCCAGTACTTC	CASSPRVPRETQYF
TRBJ2-6	TRBD2	TRBV11-2	-	TGTGCCAGCAGCCTGGGGGGGTCTGGGGCCAACGTCCTGACTTTC	CASSLGGSGANVLTF
TRBJ2-3	-	TRBV9	few	TGTGCCAGCAGCGTGCGGGACCGCCTCGCAGATACGCAGTATTTT	CASSVRDRLADTQYF
TRBJ1-1	-	TRBV15	few	TGTGCCACCAGCAGAGATGGGGCGAACACTGAAGCTTTCTTT	CATSRDGANTEAFF
TRBJ1-1	-	TRBV29-1	-	TGCAGCGTTGACCGACAGGCAGGTGAAGCTTTCTTT	CSVDRQAGEAFF
TRBJ2-7	TRBD1	TRBV11-2	-	TGTGCCAGCAGCGCCTTGGGACAGGTCCTGGGCGAGCAGTACTTC	CASSALGQVLGEQYF
TRBJ1-2	-	TRBV7-9	few	TGTGCCAGCAGCCCCCCGGGCGGGGGACGGTATGGCTACACCTTC	CASSPPGGGRYGYTF
TRBJ1-1	-	TRBV11-2	-	TGTGCCAGCAGCTTAGACGGGGGGTTGGCTTTCTTT	CASSLDGGLAFF
TRBJ1-1	TRBD1	TRBV7-2	few	TGTGCCAGCAGCTTAGCGCAGGGGGCTGAAGCTTTCTTT	CASSLAQGAEAFF
TRBJ1-2	-	TRBV5-1	few	TGCGCCAGCAGGCCCTCCATGGCTTATGGCTACACCTTC	CASRPSMAYGYTF
TRBJ1-3	-	TRBV25-1	few	TGTGCCAACCGGGACACCTCTGGAAACACCATATATTTT	CANRDTSGNTIYF
TRBJ2-1	TRBD1	TRBV6-1	-	TGTGCCAGCACCACAGGACAGGGTTGGGATGAGCAGTTCTTC	CASTTGQGWDEQFF
TRBJ2-3	-	TRBV29-1	few	TGCAGCGTTGAAGATCTCAGGGGGAGGTTCACAGATACGCAGTATTTT	CSVEDLRGRFTDTQYF
TRBJ2-2	TRBD2	TRBV2	few	TGTGCCAGCACAGTAGCGGGGGTAAACACCGGGGAGCTGTTTTTT	CASTVAGVNTGELFF
TRBJ2-5	TRBD2	TRBV9	few	TGTGCCAGCAGCCAAAGCGGGGGGCTCGGAGAGACCCAGTACTTC	CASSQSGGLGETQYF
TRBJ2-1	TRBD2	TRBV7-2	-	TGTGCCAGCAGCTTAACAGGAGCGGGGGCTAATGAGCAGTTCTTC	CASSLTGAGANEQFF
TRBJ2-7	-	TRBV7-2	-	TGTGCCAGCAGCTTAAACCAAGGGGCCACCTACGAGCAGTACTTC	CASSLNQGATYEQYF
TRBJ2-5	TRBD2	TRBV25-1	few	TGTGCCAGCAGTGGCGGCAGCGGGGGGTCTCCAGAGACCCAGTACTTC	CASSGGSGGSPETQYF
TRBJ2-5	-	TRBV15	few	TGTGCCACCAGCAGAGACAGGGGCCAAGAGACCCAGTACTTC	CATSRDRGQETQYF
TRBJ1-5	-	TRBV11-2	many	TGTGCCAGCAGCGGCTTGTCGCGCAATCAGCCCCAGCATTTT	CASSGLSRNQPQHF
TRBJ1-2	-	TRBV7-9	few	TGTGCCAGCAGCGGGTCAGGGTATGGCTACACCTTC	CASSGSGYGYTF
TRBJ1-4	TRBD1	TRBV7-9	-	TGTGCCATACCGGGACAGTCCTATGAAAAACTGTTTTTT	CAIPGQSYEKLFF
TRBJ1-2	-	TRBV9	-	TGTGCCAGCAGCGTAAGATGGGGACAAATCTGTGGCTACACCTTC	CASSVRWGQICGYTF
TRBJ2-1	-	TRBV7-9	-	TGTGCCAGCAGCCCCCGAATAAAGGCTAAGCGATACAATGAGCAGTTCTTC	CASSPRIKAKRYNEQFF
TRBJ1-2	-	TRBV2	few	TGTGCCAGCAGTGAAGCATCCGGAGGGCCATATGGCTACACCTTC	CASSEASGGPYGYTF
TRBJ2-3	-	TRBV5-1	-	TGCGCCAGCAGCCCAGGCCAAACAGGGGATACGCAGTATTTT	CASSPGQTGDTQYF
TRBJ1-1	-	TRBV5-1	-	TGCGCCAGCATGAAACCCGGGGGCACTGAAGCTTTCTTT	CASMKPGGTEAFF
TRBJ2-5	-	TRBV5-1	few	TGCGCCAGCAGCCCCAGGGGGGACCAAGAGACCCAGTACTTC	CASSPRGDQETQYF